The next 11 T cell receptor beta chains were all read from a single sample in a study of a mutant IDH1 vaccine in newly diagnosed glioma. Their antigens are not known. Time point described: week 11, during vaccination. In every dose of vaccine, 300 ug of mutant IDH1 20-mer peptide was given alongside topical imiquimod. TCRdb's copy holds only in-frame clones and misses some; the assay was immunoSEQ multiplex PCR. The repertoire holds around 57,000 clones, about 89% seen once, with 1.5% to 2% in the top ten. The specimen was PBMCs, collected from a glioma patient whose treatment included an IDH1 peptide vaccine. Receptor source: a man between 35 and 55 years old with glioma.

The rearrangement links TRBV6-6 to TRBJ1-6; D is unclear. The V end lost 0 bases, the J end lost 0 bases, and 6 bases lay between the germline ends. This CDR3 is built from 16 residues. Looked up from germline, CDR1 is MNHNY and CDR2 is SVGAGI (reference sequence). The CDR3 region has the DNA TGTGCCAGCAGTTACTCGACGGGCTCCTATAATTCACCCCTCCACTTT. Its protein product is CASSYSTGSYNSPLHF.

The rearrangement uses TRBV28 and TRBJ2-5; D is possibly TRBD1 (6 bases). The V gene lost 11 bases and the J gene lost 2 bases, with 21 bases spanning the gap. The germline CDR1 and CDR2 sequences are MDHEN and SYDVKM. The CDR3 totals 15 residues. The CDR3 is CASQGIADRQETQYF. In nucleotides, the CDR3 is TGTGCCTCACAGGGAATCGCCGACAGGCAAGAGACCCAGTACTTC.

The rearrangement links TRBV28 to TRBJ2-3, with TRBD2 matching 13 bases. The CDR3 totals 16 residues. Trimming removed 6 bases from V and 4 bases from J; junction bases left unmatched: 7. Germline CDR1 and CDR2: MDHEN and SYDVKM. Here the CDR3 reads CASRTGLAGTPDTQYF. The DNA for the CDR3 is TGTGCCAGCAGAACGGGACTAGCGGGGACCCCAGATACGCAGTATTTT.

The sample holds one count of this clone. The chain joins TRBV10-2 to TRBJ1-5; the match to TRBD1 covers 10 bases. Germline V gene sequence: CDR1 WSHSY, CDR2 SAAADI. This CDR3 contains 14 residues. V lost 8 bases to trimming and J lost 5 bases; unmatched junction nucleotides: 6. The CDR3 region is CASGRQGADQPQHF. CDR3 nucleotides: TGCGCCAGCGGTCGACAGGGGGCTGATCAGCCCCAGCATTTT.

In this sample, this clone is medium-sized. The chain combines TRBV16 with TRBJ1-2; 10 nucleotides align to TRBD1. Trimming at V came to 2 bases and at J to 5 bases, leaving 14 bases not matched to a gene. This CDR3 is 18 amino acids long. Germline values: CDR1 KGHSY, CDR2 FQNENV. CDR3 sequence: CASSQIRDRGHPYYGYTF. CDR3 nucleotides: TGTGCCAGCAGCCAAATCCGGGACAGGGGCCATCCTTATTATGGCTACACCTTC. The whole variable domain, filled in from reference TRBV16 and TRBJ1-2, reads GEEVAQTPKHLVRGEGQKAKLYCAPIKGHSYVFWYQQVLKNEFKFLISFQNENVFDETGMPKERFSAKCLPNSPCSLEIQATKLEDSAVYFCASSQIRDRGHPYYGYTFGSGTRLTVV.

The chain is built from TRBV6-4 and TRBJ2-1; the D gene is possibly TRBD2 (6 bases). CDR3 length equals 16 residues. Germline-derived CDR1 and CDR2 are MRHNA and SNTAGT. The V end lost 2 bases, the J end lost 0 bases, and 11 bases lay between the germline ends. CDR3 residues: CASSDLGTSSYNEQFF. CDR3 coding DNA: TGTGCCAGCAGTGACCTCGGGACTTCCTCCTACAATGAGCAGTTCTTC.

The chain employs TRBV7-9 and TRBJ2-5; 8 bases are a match to TRBD2. This CDR3 has 14 amino acids. The V and J ends lost 7 bases and 2 bases, in that order; junction bases with no gene match: 6. The germline gives CDR1 SEHNR, CDR2 FQNEAQ (reference sequence). The CDR3 sequence: CASNQRGSQETQYF. CDR3 coding DNA: TGTGCCAGCAACCAGCGGGGGTCTCAAGAGACCCAGTACTTC.

The V gene is TRBV30, the J gene TRBJ2-2, with D possibly being TRBD2 (5 bases). The CDR3 has 12 amino acids. Trimming took off 2 bases at V and 5 bases at J, with 6 bases between the two ends. CDR1 and CDR2 (germline): GTSNPN, SVGIG (reference sequence). The CDR3 DNA is TGTGCCTGGAGTCGGGATACCGGGGAGCTGTTTTTT. It specifies CAWSRDTGELFF.

On this clone: Other DNA sequences in this specimen translate into the identical CDR3. The V gene is TRBV5-1, the J gene TRBJ2-1; D ambiguous. The germline V gene has CDR1 SGHRS and CDR2 YFSETQ. V was pared by 1 base and J by 0 bases, with 8 bases between. This CDR3 is 15 amino acids long. In DNA, the CDR3 is TGCGCCAGCAGCTTGTATCCCGGCTCCTACAATGAGCAGTTCTTC. Translating gives CASSLYPGSYNEQFF.

The chain has TRBV7-9 and TRBJ2-7, with 7 bases that match TRBD1. The CDR3 has 14 residues. J lost 2 bases, V lost 4 bases, and 5 bases had no gene match. The V gene's germline CDR1 is SEHNR and CDR2 FQNEAQ (reference sequence). The CDR3, as DNA: TGTGCCAGCAGCTCCGGGACAGCACCCTACGAGCAGTACTTC. This translates into CASSSGTAPYEQYF.

The chain joins TRBV7-9 to TRBJ1-6; D is unclear. The germline gives CDR1 SEHNR, CDR2 FQNEAQ (reference sequence). V was trimmed by 1 base and J by 9 bases, leaving 10 bases between them. This CDR3 region has 14 residues. The CDR3 sequence is CASSLETWGSPLHF. Here the CDR3 DNA reads TGTGCCAGCAGCTTAGAGACTTGGGGTTCACCCCTCCACTTT.